The TCR beta chain described here comes from a study of T cell responses to AZD1222 COVID-19 vaccine. Study context: Pooling covered second doses at about 4 or about 12 weeks.

This CDR3 region has 12 residues. V was shortened by 4 bases and J by 1 base, with 1 base between the two germline ends. Germline values: CDR1 LNHNV, CDR2 YYDKDF (reference sequence). To note about this clone: Antigen specificity is unknown.

General study points: At baseline, seropositivity was found in only a handful of AZD1222 recipients. Breadth and depth of Spike-specific TCRs rose after two AZD1222 doses. Regions 160-218 and 743-854 held dominance among vaccine-associated CD4 TCRs, which spanned spike.

Sequencing was performed with immunoSEQ multiplex PCR; in TCRdb, only in-frame clones are kept and a portion is missing. The table records about 140,000 clones, 70% to 90% of them present only once. The J gene is TRBJ2-2, the V gene TRBV15, with unresolved D. Material: peripheral blood, obtained on day 0 of AZD1222 vaccination. The TCR was taken from an adult in good health. The CDR3 region has the DNA TGTGCCACCAGCATGAACACCGGGGAGCTGTTTTTT. Its translation is CATSMNTGELFF.